Listed below are T cell receptor beta chains from one sample, sequenced in a study of regulatory T cells in long-lasting Graves disease. TCRdb itself ran the multiplex PCR reads through MiXCR, one entry per CDR3 protein. This sample has approximately 400,000 distinct CDR3 sequences, with about 16% found just once. Sample: peripheral blood mononuclear cells (PBMCs), taken at new diagnosis, from a patient treated with antithyroid drugs. The origin of the receptors is a female donor with Graves disease. Both conserved end residues are trimmed from each CDR3.

j_gene	v_gene	len	CDR3aa
TRBJ2-7	TRBV6-1	13	ASSDTSGGTYEQY
TRBJ1-2	TRBV12-3/TRBV12-4	13	ASSFHPGKDYGYT
TRBJ1-2	TRBV12-3/TRBV12-4	10	ASSLDPGGYT
TRBJ1-1	TRBV11-3	12	ASSFSGTNTEAF
TRBJ2-3	TRBV11-2	13	ASRTSKDFTDTQY
TRBJ2-5	TRBV20-1	14	SAVPVDRGQMKTQY
TRBJ1-1	TRBV9	11	ASSVSRDTEAF
TRBJ2-1	TRBV7-6	12	ASNGASSVDEQF
TRBJ1-1	TRBV12-3/TRBV12-4	11	ATSAGDNTEAF
TRBJ2-1	TRBV11-3	14	ASSFGGESSYNEQF
TRBJ2-1	TRBV25-1	13	ASSESGGLVSEQF
TRBJ1-2	TRBV28	13	ASSLTGTLNYGYT
TRBJ1-2	TRBV7-9	11	ASREPGRTGYT
TRBJ1-1	TRBV4-3	14	ASSLLDRGLNTEAF
TRBJ2-5	TRBV20-1	11	SAKGPVTETQY
TRBJ2-5	TRBV6-1	10	ASSRDYETQY
TRBJ2-4	TRBV30	11	AWSPRTGNIQY
TRBJ2-6	TRBV27	11	ASSFGGANVLT
TRBJ2-3	TRBV20-1	14	SATPRTTHYTDTQY
TRBJ1-2	TRBV4-3	12	ASSPNQGNYGYT
TRBJ1-4	TRBV7-3	14	ASSLEGTATNEKLF
TRBJ2-5	TRBV18	13	ASSSGTSEQETQY
TRBJ1-2	TRBV2	12	ASSPARGLYGYT
TRBJ2-7	TRBV27	14	ASSFGVSRGAYEQY
TRBJ2-7	TRBV4-1	14	ASSQGGLAGAYEQY
TRBJ2-5	TRBV3-1	14	ASSQSSLAGDETQY
TRBJ1-5	TRBV3-1	15	ASSQDRGPMGNQPQH
TRBJ2-1	TRBV7-7	15	ASSLAPGTGYNNEQF
TRBJ1-5	TRBV11-1	14	ASSSPGQPSNQPQH
TRBJ1-6	TRBV6-4	11	ASSEERNSPLH
TRBJ1-1	TRBV28	14	ASSRPGQGAGAEAF
TRBJ1-2	TRBV2	9	AILIGSGYT
TRBJ2-7	TRBV27	10	ASRKGQSEQY
TRBJ1-1	TRBV28	11	ASSRTGVAEAF
TRBJ1-4	TRBV20-1	12	SASPRQINEKLF
TRBJ1-2	TRBV11-2	11	ASSLVGLNGYT
TRBJ2-7	TRBV7-9	10	ASSLFRAEQY
TRBJ2-7	TRBV4-3	13	ASSQGVLVGHEQY
TRBJ1-6	TRBV12-3/TRBV12-4	13	ASSRQGMGNSPLH
TRBJ2-1	TRBV7-7	11	ASSTGLRNEQF
TRBJ2-7	TRBV20-1	13	SARDLGGGPQRQY
TRBJ2-1	TRBV7-9	10	ASSRGNNEQF
TRBJ2-4	TRBV7-2	12	ASSPDLAKNIQY
TRBJ2-7	TRBV11-2	13	ASSLGSGSSYEQY
TRBJ2-1	TRBV19	10	ASSIVNNEQF
TRBJ2-5	TRBV9	13	ASSASGTLQETQY
TRBJ1-4	TRBV12-3/TRBV12-4	10	ASGQINEKLF
TRBJ1-2	TRBV10-3	13	AISESTGTDYGYT
TRBJ2-7	TRBV12-3/TRBV12-4	9	ASTTGREQY
TRBJ2-7	TRBV20-1	12	SARDDGQGYEQY
TRBJ2-6	TRBV20-1	12	SAPGDSGANVLT
TRBJ2-1	TRBV9	14	ASSVDQSGIYNEQF
TRBJ2-7	TRBV6-5	11	ASSYTPAYEQY
TRBJ2-5	TRBV2	9	ASTLDRSQY